A single sample is the source of the 25 T cell receptor beta chains below, sequenced in a study of monozygotic twins with inflammatory bowel disease. TCRdb re-called the 5' RACE reads and shows each CDR3 protein once, DNA omitted. The sample includes approximately 400,000 distinct CDR3 sequences. Specimen: blood. The origin of the receptors is a human donor with ulcerative colitis or Crohn's disease, or a healthy co-twin of an affected twin (not recorded which).

The J gene is TRBJ2-7, the V gene TRBV5-6. The CDR3 covers 11 residues. Germline CDR1 SGHDT, CDR2 YYEEEE. The chain's CDR3 is CASSSAGNQYF.

This chain connects TRBV6-5 to TRBJ2-2; TCRdb proposes TRBD2, but this gene call is untestable without DNA. The CDR3 totals 17 residues. Looked up from germline, CDR1 is MNHEY and CDR2 is SVGAGI. CDR3 amino acids: CASSSIAAGGPTGELFF.

The chain joins TRBV20-1 to TRBJ2-3; without DNA, the TCRdb call of TRBD1 cannot be checked. Germline V gives CDR1 DFQATT, CDR2 SNEGSKA (reference sequence). The CDR3 consists of 15 residues. The CDR3 spells CSARVPRGIPDTQYF.

V gene TRBV5-4 combines with J gene TRBJ1-2; TCRdb reports TRBD1, a call that lacks DNA to check it against. The CDR3 is made up of 14 amino acids. Germline V CDR1 and CDR2: SGHNT, YYREEE (reference sequence). CDR3 sequence: CASSLEGGDYGYTF.

CDR3 region: CASSPSITETQYF. This sequence joins TRBV9 and TRBJ2-5. This CDR3 has 13 amino acids. Germline V gives CDR1 SGDLS, CDR2 YYNGEE.

The chain has TRBV5-4 and TRBJ2-2; there is no DNA to check the TCRdb D call of TRBD2. The CDR3 totals 17 residues. CDR1 and CDR2 from the germline V gene are SGHNT and YYREEE (reference sequence). The CDR3 reads CASSRGPSTPNTGELFF.

V gene TRBV5-1 combines with J gene TRBJ1-1; the TCRdb D gene call, TRBD1, has no DNA to confirm it. Germline assignment: CDR1 SGHRS and CDR2 YFSETQ. The CDR3 is 17 residues long. The chain's CDR3 is CASSLFGQGDVNTEAFF.

The V call is TRBV9, the J call TRBJ1-2. Germline loops: CDR1 SGDLS, CDR2 YYNGEE. The CDR3 has 12 amino acids. The CDR3 region is CASRDGPYGYTF.

The chain joins TRBV2 to TRBJ2-3; no DNA is available, so the TRBD1 call from TCRdb remains unchecked. The CDR3 length is 12 residues. Germline-derived CDR1 and CDR2 are SNHLY and FYNNEI. CDR3 region: CASSARGDTQYF.

This chain uses TRBV12-3 or TRBV12-4 with TRBJ2-1; TCRdb's D call, TRBD1, is unchecked because there is no DNA. The CDR3 contains 15 residues. The CDR3 loop reads CASSIGQGSYNEQFF.

The V call is TRBV4-3, the J call TRBJ2-7; no DNA is available, so the TRBD1 call from TCRdb remains unchecked. Germline-derived CDR1 and CDR2 are LGHNA and YSLEER. The CDR3 runs to 15 residues. CDR3 amino acids: CASSQDRGWGYEQYF.

The J gene is TRBJ1-6, the V gene TRBV3-1. This CDR3 comprises 14 residues. In germline, CDR1 is LGHDT, CDR2 YNNKEL (reference sequence). The CDR3 loop reads CASSQGLSNSPLHF.

V usage is TRBV5-1 and J usage is TRBJ2-5; there is no DNA to check the TCRdb D call of TRBD1. CDR1 is SGHRS and CDR2 is YFSETQ in the germline V gene. This CDR3 has 13 residues. The CDR3 loop is CASSLAGRETQYF.

The V call is TRBV9, the J call TRBJ1-2; there is no DNA to check the TCRdb D call of TRBD1. This CDR3 comprises 14 residues. CDR1 is SGDLS, CDR2 YYNGEE, per germline. The CDR3 region is CASSAPGTAYGYTF.

The CDR3 here is CASSLETGYQETQYF. The chain links TRBV7-8 to TRBJ2-5; the TCRdb call, TRBD1, lacks DNA for checking. This CDR3 is 15 amino acids long. Germline V CDR1 and CDR2: SGHVS, FQNEAQ.

V gene TRBV18 combines with J gene TRBJ2-2. This CDR3 region has 16 residues. Germline CDR1 is KGHSH and CDR2 is LQKENI. The CDR3 here is CASSPPGLPNTGELFF.

V usage is TRBV11-1 and J usage is TRBJ2-6; TCRdb selects TRBD1, and the lack of DNA leaves this call unchecked. CDR1 is SGHAT and CDR2 is FQDESV in the germline V gene (reference sequence). The CDR3 contains 18 residues. This chain's CDR3 is CASAAGGTGGFGANVLTF. Together with reference TRBV11-1 and TRBJ2-6, the CDR3 gives the full variable domain: EAEVAQSPRYKITEKSQAVAFWCDPISGHATLYWYRQILGQGPELLVQFQDESVVDDSQLPKDRFSAERLKGVDSTLKIQPAELGDSAMYLCASAAGGTGGFGANVLTFGAGSRLTVL.

This rearrangement joins TRBV1 to TRBJ2-5. TRBV1 is described as a pseudogene. The CDR3 runs to 15 residues. CDR3 in amino acids: CTSSQDQIYQETQYF.

The chain has TRBV15 and TRBJ2-3; TCRdb's assignment of TRBD1 cannot be checked, as there is no DNA. CDR1 LNHNV and CDR2 YYDKDF come from the germline V gene (reference sequence). The CDR3 consists of 17 residues. The CDR3 region is CATRPSLSIRGTDTQYF.

The V and J genes are TRBV6-5 and TRBJ2-7; the D call from TCRdb, TRBD1, cannot be confirmed without DNA. CDR1 and CDR2 (germline): MNHEY, SVGAGI. This CDR3 has 15 amino acids. Here the CDR3 reads CASSYSSALSYEQYF.

The gene calls are TRBV20-1 and TRBJ1-6; no DNA is available, so the TRBD1 call from TCRdb remains unchecked. The germline CDR1 and CDR2 sequences are DFQATT and SNEGSKA (reference sequence). The CDR3 is made up of 14 amino acids. CDR3 loop: CSARKGSGNSPLHF.

The chain is built from TRBV14 and TRBJ1-1; the TRBD1 assignment by TCRdb is unverifiable without DNA. This CDR3 contains 17 residues. Germline-derived CDR1 and CDR2 are SGHDN and FVKESK. CDR3 protein: CASSQDRSDRLNTEAFF.

The chain couples TRBV7-2 to TRBJ2-4; the TCRdb D gene call, TRBD1, has no DNA to confirm it. Germline lookup yields CDR1 SGHTA and CDR2 FQGNSA. This CDR3 is built from 17 residues. The CDR3 is CASSLAGTEIAKNIQYF.

V gene TRBV5-1 combines with J gene TRBJ2-5. The length of the CDR3 is 13 residues. In germline, CDR1 is SGHRS, CDR2 YFSETQ. The CDR3 is CASSLVIGETQYF.

V and J are TRBV5-1 and TRBJ2-1. Germline V gives CDR1 SGHRS, CDR2 YFSETQ. This CDR3 is built from 15 residues. CDR3 loop: CASSLRSQTRDEQFF.